Below, 19 T cell receptor beta chains from the same sample are listed, as sequenced in a study of blood T cell repertoires in COVID-19. The table came from immunoSEQ multiplex PCR; TCRdb's copy has only in-frame clones and leaves some out. The sample shows hundreds of thousands of clones, about 82% of them seen only once. Material: peripheral blood. The receptors were gathered from a human donor in a cohort sampled during active COVID-19.

This clone was seen just once. V and J are TRBV3-1 (or the pseudogene TRBV3-2) and TRBJ2-1, with TRBD1 identical over 8 bases. V shed 7 bases and J 5 bases; nucleotides not matched to a gene: 7. The germline CDR1 and CDR2 sequences are LGHDT and YNNKEL (reference sequence). This CDR3 spans 14 amino acids. CDR3 residues: CASNTGGPNNEQFF. CDR3 in DNA: TGTGCCAGCAACACAGGGGGTCCAAACAATGAGCAGTTCTTC.

The rearrangement uses TRBV5-5 and TRBJ1-1; D is undetermined. The germline V and J ends were trimmed by 1 base and 4 bases, with 11 bases remaining between them. Germline-derived CDR1 and CDR2 are SGHKS and YYEKEE (reference sequence). The CDR3 is 14 amino acids. CDR3: CASSLRHESTEAFF. The CDR3 DNA follows: TGTGCCAGCAGCTTGAGACATGAAAGCACTGAAGCTTTCTTT.

V and J are TRBV28 and TRBJ1-1; 9 nucleotides align to TRBD1. V dropped 8 bases and J dropped 0; count of bases not matched to a gene: 16. The CDR3 consists of 18 residues. CDR1 and CDR2 (germline): MDHEN, SYDVKM. The CDR3 DNA follows: TGTGCCAGCCCACCCCCGGGACAGGGAGTAGGGTTGAACACTGAAGCTTTCTTT. It is translated as CASPPPGQGVGLNTEAFF. The full variable domain, its missing parts supplied by reference TRBV28 and TRBJ1-1, is DVKVTQSSRYLVKRTGEKVFLECVQDMDHENMFWYRQDPGLGLRLIYFSYDVKMKEKGDIPEGYSVSREKKERFSLILESASTNQTSMYLCASPPPGQGVGLNTEAFFGQGTRLTVV.

This sequence joins TRBV7-9 and TRBJ1-1; D gene uncertain. Germline V gene lookup returns CDR1 SEHNR and CDR2 FQNEAQ (reference sequence). V gave up 7 bases and J gave up 1 base, with 7 bases separating them. The CDR3 consists of 12 residues. CDR3 sequence: CASIRGNTEAFF. CDR3 in DNA: TGTGCCAGCATCCGGGGGAACACTGAAGCTTTCTTT.

This rearrangement joins TRBV6-2 or TRBV6-3 to TRBJ1-5; maybe TRBD1 (5 bases). The ends were cut back, 4 bases at V and 4 bases at J, with 14 bases in the middle. The germline gives CDR1 MNHEY, CDR2 SVGEGT. This CDR3 has 15 residues. CDR3 bases: TGTGCCAGCAGTTCACTGGGGCAGGGTAATCAGCCCCAGCATTTT. Residues: CASSSLGQGNQPQHF.

Here the CDR3 DNA reads TGTGCCAGCAGCCAAGATAGCGGGGGCCCTTTCACAGATACGCAGTATTTT. Protein: CASSQDSGGPFTDTQYF. The V and J genes are TRBV4-2 and TRBJ2-3; TRBD2 matches at 9 bases. Germline V gene lookup returns CDR1 LGHNA and CDR2 YNFKEQ. The CDR3 runs to 17 residues. Trimming took 0 bases from V and 2 from J; bases not matched to a gene: 6.

The chain couples TRBV6-2 or TRBV6-3 to TRBJ1-2; no clear D. Trimming took 0 bases from V and 4 from J, leaving 9 bases between them. Looked up from germline, CDR1 is MNHEY and CDR2 is SVGEGT. The CDR3 runs to 14 residues. The CDR3 DNA follows: TGTGCCAGCAGTTACTCGACAAACCCCTATGGCTACACCTTC. Protein sequence: CASSYSTNPYGYTF.

The CDR3 loop reads CSVRRGLEAFF. For the CDR3, the DNA is TGCAGCGTCCGAAGGGGGCTTGAAGCTTTCTTT. The rearrangement links TRBV29-1 to TRBJ1-1; TRBD1 matches 7 bases. The CDR3 totals 11 residues. J gave up 7 bases and V 6 bases, and 5 bases lay outside the gene matches. CDR1 SQVTM and CDR2 ANQGSEA come from the germline V gene.

J is TRBJ2-7 and V is TRBV12-3 or TRBV12-4; possibly TRBD2 for D (5 bases). V was cut by 1 base and J by 4 bases, with 5 bases left in between. The CDR3 has 12 residues. CDR3: CASSLGRYEQYF. CDR3 nucleotides: TGTGCCAGCAGTTTAGGGAGGTACGAGCAGTACTTC.

This chain uses TRBV5-1 with TRBJ2-1; possible D gene TRBD2, 5 bases. The CDR3 runs 15 residues. Trimming cost V 10 bases and J 4 bases, with 21 bases left between them. Germline V gene data show CDR1 as SGHRS and CDR2 as YFSETQ. In DNA form, the CDR3 reads TGCGCCTCCCCGTGGCGGGTAAAAGGGTACAATGAGCAGTTCTTC. This sequence encodes CASPWRVKGYNEQFF.

This clone was counted a single time. The chain carries TRBV15 and TRBJ2-3; perhaps TRBD1 as D (6 bases). This CDR3 has 18 residues. V was shortened by 2 bases and J by 2 bases, with 20 bases between the two germline ends. Germline loops: CDR1 LNHNV, CDR2 YYDKDF (reference sequence). The CDR3 nucleotides read TGTGCCACCAGCAGAAAACGTCAGACAGGTCAGACCACAGATACGCAGTATTTT. Encoded protein: CATSRKRQTGQTTDTQYF.

This clone was counted only a few times. The V and J genes are TRBV2 and TRBJ1-1, with 8 bases that match TRBD1. Trimming took 7 bases from V and 7 from J; bases not matched to a gene: 5. The CDR3 consists of 12 residues. Germline V gene sequence: CDR1 SNHLY, CDR2 FYNNEI. CDR3 sequence reads: CASIHGTGEAFF. The CDR3 bases are TGTGCCAGCATTCACGGGACAGGTGAAGCTTTCTTT.

As to this clone: The junction differs from germline at one of its ends, possibly a read error. The chain links TRBV6-5 to TRBJ2-7; 8 bases line up with TRBD1. This CDR3 contains 13 residues. The germline gives CDR1 MNHEY, CDR2 SVGAGI. The CDR3 protein is CASIVSTGTGPFF. DNA of the CDR3: TGTGCCAGCATTGTCAGTACCGGGACAGGACCTTTTTTC.

The chain combines TRBV10-3 with TRBJ2-1; 11 bases match TRBD2. Per the germline V gene, CDR1 is ENHRY and CDR2 is SYGVKD. CDR3 length: 19 residues. V dropped 0 bases and J dropped 3; count of bases not matched to a gene: 10. CDR3 in DNA: TGTGCCATCAGTGAGTCTACGGGTTTAGCGGGGGGGCTCTACAATGAGCAGTTCTTC. Protein: CAISESTGLAGGLYNEQFF.

The chain employs TRBV29-1 and TRBJ2-1, with D hard to call. This CDR3 contains 12 residues. Germline V gene data show CDR1 as SQVTM and CDR2 as ANQGSEA. The V and J ends lost 5 bases and 6 bases respectively, with 11 bases between them. DNA of the CDR3: TGCAGCGTTACGTTTATCGGCAATGAGCAGTTCTTC. This codes for CSVTFIGNEQFF.

The CDR3 reads CASSLSDRGVSGANVLTF. DNA of the CDR3: TGTGCCAGCAGCTTGAGTGACAGGGGTGTTTCTGGGGCCAACGTCCTGACTTTC. The rearrangement joins TRBV11-2 to TRBJ2-6; TRBD1 matches at 8 bases. This CDR3 comprises 18 residues. V shed 3 bases and J 1 base; nucleotides not matched to a gene: 8. CDR1 and CDR2 from the germline V gene are SGHAT and FQNNGV.

CDR3 sequence reads: CASSLTGSGQPQHF. Here the CDR3 DNA reads TGTGCCAGCAGCCTTACAGGGAGCGGTCAGCCCCAGCATTTT. The V gene is TRBV9, the J gene TRBJ1-5; tentatively, D is TRBD1 (6 bases). V was pared by 4 bases and J by 6 bases, with 14 bases between. This CDR3 spans 14 amino acids. The germline V gene encodes CDR1 SGDLS and CDR2 YYNGEE.

The chain couples TRBV27 to TRBJ2-5; TRBD2 matches at 12 bases. The V and J ends lost 5 bases and 5 bases, in that order; junction bases with no gene match: 12. In germline, CDR1 is MNHEY, CDR2 SMNVEV (reference sequence). CDR3 length: 17 amino acids. The CDR3 nucleotides read TGTGCCAGCAGTCGGGCTAGCGGGGGGGTCGCGGTGGAGACCCAGTACTTC. It translates to CASSRASGGVAVETQYF.

The chain employs TRBV19 and TRBJ1-2; 7 bases match TRBD1. V shed 1 base, J shed 0 bases, and the junction held 5 bases outside the gene matches. CDR1 and CDR2 from the germline V gene are LNHDA and SQIVND (reference sequence). The length of the CDR3 is 16 residues. CDR3 protein: CASSIASGTANYGYTF. Written as DNA, the CDR3 is TGTGCCAGTAGTATAGCCTCCGGGACAGCTAACTATGGCTACACCTTC.